A single sample is the source of the 21 T cell receptor beta chains below, sequenced in a study of T-cell reconstitution after alpha-beta-depleted transplantation in children (dated by TCRdb to 2016 to 2017). What the treatment or condition label conveys for this sample: allogeneic hematopoietic cell transplantation with graft depleted of TCRalphabeta T cells and CD19 B cells. The library was generated by PCR. The listed sequencing device is Illumina HiSeq 2500. TCR libraries were prepared with molecular barcoding, using unique molecular identifiers to normalize TCRbeta repertoire quantification. In TCRdb, the public reads were trimmed at Q25 with fastp and aligned with MiXCR, with productive beta chains retained. Here each entry gathers all rows of one CDR3 protein and keeps the most common genes and DNA. This sample is represented by over 100,000 distinct CDR3 sequences; about 9.4% of them were singletons. Jointly, the top ten make up under 40% of the sample.

Here the sequenced sample was PBMCs, taken before TCRalphabeta/CD19-depleted stem cell transplant. The source of these receptors is a boy aged 2 to 9 with acute lymphoblastic leukemia, due to receive a stem cell transplant.

V usage is TRBV20-1 and J usage is TRBJ2-7; 9 bases are shared with TRBD2. V shed 3 bases, J shed 2 bases, and the junction held 5 bases outside the gene matches. The CDR3 length is 14 residues. Germline lookup yields CDR1 DFQATT and CDR2 SNEGSKA (reference sequence). This chain's CDR3 is CSASAVAGAYEQYF. DNA for the CDR3: TGCAGTGCTAGTGCAGTAGCGGGAGCCTACGAGCAGTACTTC.

In regard to this clonotype: This clone may be a read error of a much larger clone one base away. The gene calls are TRBV12-3 or TRBV12-4 and TRBJ1-3; a weak D match, TRBD1 (6 bases). The CDR3 sequence is 15 residues long. The CDR3 DNA is TGTGCCAGCAGAGCTCGGACAGACTCTGGAAAAACCATATATTTT. Protein: CASRARTDSGKTIYF.

The sample holds many counts of this clonotype. CDR3 sequence: CASSHSERRGPSGELFF. The CDR3 DNA is TGTGCCAGCAGTCACTCAGAGAGACGAGGGCCTAGCGGGGAGCTGTTTTTT. V usage is TRBV3-1 and J usage is TRBJ2-2; D is possibly TRBD2 (5 bases). Germline V CDR1 and CDR2: LGHDT, YNNKEL (reference sequence). V lost 6 bases and J 7 bases, leaving 24 bases between the germline ends. This CDR3 has 17 amino acids.

The V gene is TRBV9, the J gene TRBJ2-2; 8 nucleotides match TRBD2. CDR3 length: 18 residues. Per germline, CDR1 SGDLS and CDR2 YYNGEE. Trimming took 4 bases from V and 4 from J; bases not matched to a gene: 15. The CDR3 sequence is CASSPSFGASGSTGELFF. The CDR3 bases are TGTGCCAGCAGCCCATCCTTTGGGGCTAGCGGGTCCACCGGGGAGCTGTTTTTT. Based on the CDR3 plus reference TRBV9 and TRBJ2-2, the full variable domain is DSGVTQTPKHLITATGQRVTLRCSPRSGDLSVYWYQQSLDQGLQFLIQYYNGEERAKGNILERFSAQQFPDLHSELNLSSLELGDSALYFCASSPSFGASGSTGELFFGEGSRLTVL.

This clonotype was recorded at least ten times. V gene TRBV6-1 combines with J gene TRBJ2-7, with D uncertain. V lost 6 bases and J 3 bases, leaving 15 bases between the germline ends. Germline assignment: CDR1 MNHNS and CDR2 SASEGT. This CDR3 spans 14 amino acids. The CDR3 DNA sequence: TGTGCCAGCAGACCTCGGACGGAGAGCTACGAGCAGTACTTC. Its protein is CASRPRTESYEQYF.

This sequence joins TRBV29-1 and TRBJ2-1; the match to TRBD1 covers 8 bases. J was trimmed by 4 bases and V by 3 bases; bases with no gene match: 11. Germline CDR1 SQVTM, CDR2 ANQGSEA. This CDR3 spans 16 amino acids. The DNA for the CDR3 is TGCAGCGTTGAGGGTAGGGCCAGGGGGCTTTACAATGAGCAGTTCTTC. It yields the protein CSVEGRARGLYNEQFF.

Only a few counts were recorded for this clonotype. This sequence joins TRBV4-1 and TRBJ1-5; 9 bases are a match to TRBD1. The V gene's germline CDR1 is MGHRA and CDR2 YSYEKL. Trimming cost V 3 bases and J 4 bases; bases outside gene matches: 13. The CDR3 contains 18 residues. CDR3 sequence (DNA): TGCGCCAGCAGCCATACAATACCGGGACAGGGACTAAATCAGCCCCAGCATTTT. As protein: CASSHTIPGQGLNQPQHF.

This clonotype was counted ten times or more. The V gene is TRBV12-3 or TRBV12-4, the J gene TRBJ2-1, with TRBD2 matching 8 bases. V lost 2 bases to trimming and J lost 11 bases; unmatched junction nucleotides: 14. This CDR3 region has 16 residues. Here the CDR3 reads CASSLRGVSGTGKQFF. As DNA, the CDR3 is TGTGCCAGCAGTTTAAGAGGGGTTAGCGGGACCGGCAAGCAGTTCTTC.

The chain has TRBV20-1 and TRBJ2-3; 11 bases align to TRBD2. V dropped 0 bases and J dropped 3; count of bases not matched to a gene: 5. Per germline, CDR1 DFQATT and CDR2 SNEGSKA (reference sequence). The CDR3 spans 16 residues. CDR3 in DNA: TGCAGTGCTAGAGATCTCGCTAGCGGGAGGACAGATACGCAGTATTTT. Amino acids: CSARDLASGRTDTQYF.

The V call is TRBV20-1, the J call TRBJ1-5; D not resolved. Germline lookup yields CDR1 DFQATT and CDR2 SNEGSKA (reference sequence). The V and J ends lost 1 base and 5 bases respectively, with 12 bases between them. CDR3 length equals 14 residues. CDR3 protein: CSARARSSYQPQHF. The CDR3 nucleotides are TGCAGTGCTAGAGCCCGGTCCTCATATCAGCCCCAGCATTTT.

This clonotype was counted between two and nine times. The gene calls are TRBV5-1 and TRBJ1-1; 7 positions agree with TRBD1. Germline CDR1 and CDR2: SGHRS and YFSETQ. J gave up 1 base and V 1 base, and 1 base lay outside the gene matches. The CDR3 is 14 amino acids. For the CDR3, the DNA is TGCGCCAGCAGCTTGACAGGGGCGAACACTGAAGCTTTCTTT. Its protein product is CASSLTGANTEAFF.

This clonotype was observed many times. The chain has TRBV10-2 and TRBJ2-7, with 8 bases lining up with TRBD2. This CDR3 is built from 15 residues. CDR1 and CDR2 (germline): WSHSY, SAAADI. V was pared by 4 bases and J by 6 bases, with 11 bases of the junction left unmatched. The CDR3 spells CASSGTSGSLSEQYF. The CDR3 DNA is TGCGCCAGCAGTGGTACAAGCGGGAGCCTGTCCGAGCAGTACTTC.

This clonotype was counted many times. This chain links TRBV14 with TRBJ2-1, with D perhaps matching TRBD1 or TRBD2 (6 bases each). Germline V gives CDR1 SGHDN, CDR2 FVKESK. Between the trimmed V and J ends, which lost 3 bases and 2 bases, there was a span of 11 bases. This CDR3 has 15 residues. The CDR3 nucleotides read TGTGCCAGCAGCCAGTCCGGGGGCGCCTACAATGAGCAGTTCTTC. Translated: CASSQSGGAYNEQFF.

V and J are TRBV20-1 and TRBJ2-5; 10 bases line up with TRBD2. Germline CDR1 is DFQATT and CDR2 is SNEGSKA (reference sequence). The CDR3 runs 13 residues. The ends lost 8 bases at V and 1 base at J; junction bases unmatched: 4. Here the CDR3 reads CSLAGASQETQYF. CDR3 sequence (DNA): TGCAGTCTAGCGGGAGCTAGCCAAGAGACCCAGTACTTC.

This clonotype was seen a handful of times. The chain combines TRBV7-9 with TRBJ1-3; D gene ambiguous. Trimming left V 3 bases short and J 0 bases short, with 12 bases between. In germline, CDR1 is SEHNR, CDR2 FQNEAQ (reference sequence). There are 16 residues in the CDR3. The CDR3 DNA is TGTGCCAGCAGCTTCAAGGGAGCTGACTCTGGAAACACCATATATTTT. It codes for CASSFKGADSGNTIYF.

This clonotype was recorded once. The gene calls are TRBV20-1 and TRBJ2-1, with 11 bases fitting TRBD2. The CDR3 contains 16 residues. From germline, CDR1 is DFQATT and CDR2 SNEGSKA (reference sequence). V shed 2 bases, J shed 0 bases, and the junction held 3 bases outside the gene matches. CDR3 sequence: CSARYTSGSSYNEQFF. The CDR3 DNA follows: TGCAGTGCTAGATACACTAGCGGGAGCTCCTACAATGAGCAGTTCTTC.

This clonotype was counted a single time. The V and J genes are TRBV11-1 and TRBJ1-1; D ambiguous. Trimming pared 5 bases from V and 3 bases from J, leaving 19 bases between. Germline V gene data show CDR1 as SGHAT and CDR2 as FQDESV (reference sequence). The CDR3 has 16 residues. The CDR3 DNA reads TGTGCCAGCAGCCAACGTCCCTTGGGGATTGACACTGAAGCTTTCTTT. It yields the protein CASSQRPLGIDTEAFF.

This clonotype was picked up a small number of times. This chain joins TRBV20-1 and TRBJ1-2, with TRBD1 matching 12 bases. V shed 5 bases, J shed 8 bases, and the junction held 9 bases outside the gene matches. The CDR3 loop spans 14 amino acids. CDR1 and CDR2 from the germline V gene are DFQATT and SNEGSKA (reference sequence). CDR3 loop: CSAPRTGTGGGYTF. CDR3 coding DNA: TGCAGTGCTCCTCGTACCGGGACAGGGGGCGGCTACACCTTC.

The chain recombines TRBV5-1 with TRBJ1-4; no definite D call. V was cut by 2 bases and J by 4 bases, with 9 bases left in between. Germline V gene sequence: CDR1 SGHRS, CDR2 YFSETQ. The length of the CDR3 is 14 residues. The CDR3 sequence is CASSLGLDNEKLFF. As DNA, the CDR3 is TGCGCCAGCAGCTTAGGGCTCGATAATGAAAAACTGTTTTTT.

In its sample, this clonotype was seen a few times. The chain employs TRBV18 and TRBJ2-5; 7 bases agree with TRBD1. CDR3 length: 15 amino acids. Germline lookup yields CDR1 KGHSH and CDR2 LQKENI. V was clipped by 4 bases and J by 4 bases; unmatched bases: 9. The CDR3 region has the DNA TGTGCCAGCTCACTCGACGGGACAGTCCGAGAGACCCAGTACTTC. Its protein is CASSLDGTVRETQYF.

Only a few counts were recorded for this clonotype. The gene calls are TRBV5-1 and TRBJ2-7; 7 bases are a match to TRBD1. Germline loops: CDR1 SGHRS, CDR2 YFSETQ. This CDR3 region has 15 residues. After removal of 0 bases from V and 3 bases from J, the junction contained 6 bases not matched to a gene. The CDR3 loop is CASSLDRGRIYEQYF. The CDR3 coding sequence is TGCGCCAGCAGCTTGGATAGGGGGCGCATCTACGAGCAGTACTTC.